This T cell receptor (beta chain) was obtained from a study of CD8 T cells in Susac syndrome. Findings of the study overall: TEMRA cells and active patients showed peak Susac CD8+ clonal expansion.

With random hexamers, 0.5 to 1 ug RNA was reverse transcribed. TCRdb reanalysed the immunoSEQ multiplex PCR reads using MiXCR and keeps one entry per CDR3 protein. The table records roughly 89,000 distinct CDR3 sequences, 95% to 97% of them present only once. Note on this clonotype: Its antigen remains unidentified.

The sequencing sample was made of CD8+ T cells from PBMCs. This TCR was recovered from a human donor with Susac syndrome.

The CDR3 DNA reads as TGTGCCAGCAGCCAGGGACAGGGTGGAAACAATGAGCAGTTCTTC. Its translation: CASSQGQGGNNEQFF. The rearrangement joins TRBV6-6 to TRBJ2-1; 9 nucleotides align to TRBD1. Per germline, CDR1 MNHNY and CDR2 SVGAGI (reference sequence). The V segment lost 6 bases and the J segment 5 bases; nucleotides outside the gene matches: 8. CDR3 length equals 15 residues.